A single T cell receptor (beta chain) is shown here with its context. Antigen unknown. The sample belongs to a study of T-cell memory formation after mild COVID-19. Across the study: TCR clusters were largely donor specific.

Constant-segment primers were used for 5'RACE, and the resulting TCR alpha and TCR beta cDNA libraries carried sample barcodes and UMIs. Each CDR3 protein is one row after TCRdb ran MiXCR on the 5' RACE reads. The top ten hold approximately 45% of the sample, which has approximately 88,000 distinct CDR3 sequences, 20% to 30% seen once. Study results and limitations: Day 15 to 85 contracting clones showed balanced CD4/CD8; later expanders leaned CD4+. A second wave of clones peaked on day 37, and their SARS-CoV-2 specificity went unconfirmed.

This TCR was sampled from a man aged 18 to 35 who had mild COVID-19 (a few samples of this study predate the infection). Cell type and time point are not known. Input material: PBMCs or a T cell subset sorted from them (not recorded which).

CDR3 DNA: TGTGCCATCAGCCTAGGACAGGAACCCTCTGGAAACACCATATATTTT. It is translated as CAISLGQEPSGNTIYF. The V call is TRBV10-3, the J call TRBJ1-3; 7 nucleotides match TRBD1. The germline CDR1 and CDR2 sequences are ENHRY and SYGVKD. Trimming cost V 6 bases and J 0 bases; bases outside gene matches: 8. CDR3 length: 16 amino acids.